What follows is one T cell receptor (beta chain) and its context. This entry is derived from a study of T and B cells in COVID-19 patients. Across the study: Blood was sampled from COVID-19 patients who were either actively infected or recovered.

This CDR3 is built from 15 residues. The V gene's germline CDR1 is DFQATT and CDR2 SNEGSKA (reference sequence). After removal of 4 bases from V and 2 bases from J, the junction contained 9 bases not matched to a gene. TRB rearrangements were amplified by multiplex PCR with BIOMED2 TRB-A/B primers. TCRdb reanalysed the multiplex PCR reads using MiXCR and keeps one entry per CDR3 protein. The sample yields some 6,000 distinct CDR3 sequences, approximately 25% seen once. Each TRB amplification used roughly 240-550 ng of genomic DNA from blood. The sequenced material came from blood. The clonotype originates from a human donor with active COVID-19. The genes are TRBV20-1 and TRBJ2-3; 7 nucleotides line up with TRBD2. The CDR3 DNA sequence: TGCAGTGCTATTAATTCGGGGGGACCCACAGATACGCAGTATTTT. The encoded protein is CSAINSGGPTDTQYF.